The rows below give T cell receptor beta chains drawn from one sample of a study of blood T cell repertoires in COVID-19. The table came from immunoSEQ multiplex PCR; TCRdb's copy has only in-frame clones and leaves some out. The sample lists hundreds of thousands of clones, more than 70% occurring once. Sequenced sample: peripheral blood. These TCRs come from a woman in her forties or fifties who had recovered from COVID-19. CDR3s include the opening cysteine and the closing phenylalanine or tryptophan. A D gene is named only where the DNA matches it firmly. Some rows have no size entry. The others give once, few or many, or a class for an expanded clone.

>TRBJ1-6|TRBV20-1|NA|NA
CSASLGGSGNSPLHF
TGCAGTGCTAGTCTAGGGGGATCGGGTAATTCACCCCTCCACTTT
>TRBJ2-5|TRBV6-6|NA|NA
CASTPRGSRETQYF
TGTGCCAGCACCCCCCGCGGGTCACGAGAGACCCAGTACTTC
>TRBJ2-5|TRBV7-6|NA|NA
CASSLRVKETQYF
TGTGCCAGCAGTTTGAGAGTCAAAGAGACCCAGTACTTC
>TRBJ2-7|TRBV29-1|NA|NA
CSVEVGWGTYEQYF
TGCAGCGTTGAAGTGGGGTGGGGCACCTACGAGCAGTACTTC
>TRBJ2-1|TRBV10-1|TRBD2|NA
CASSESGGSYNEQFF
TGCGCCAGCAGTGAGTCCGGGGGGTCCTACAATGAGCAGTTCTTC
>TRBJ2-3|TRBV3-1/TRBV3-2|TRBD2|NA
CASSQDRLAGVGTQYF
TGTGCCAGCAGCCAAGATCGACTAGCGGGAGTGGGCACGCAGTATTTT
>TRBJ2-2|TRBV24-1|NA|once
CATSDLGRPGELFF
TGTGCCACCAGTGATTTGGGGAGGCCCGGGGAGCTGTTTTTT
>TRBJ2-1|TRBV28|NA|NA
CASGSTGPVRDEQFF
TGTGCCAGCGGTTCTACCGGGCCGGTGAGGGATGAGCAGTTCTTC
>TRBJ1-5|TRBV10-3|TRBD1|NA
CAIRADRANQPQHF
TGTGCCATCAGGGCGGACAGGGCCAATCAGCCCCAGCATTTT
>TRBJ1-1|TRBV5-5|NA|NA
CASSFGAGMATEAFF
TGTGCCAGCAGCTTTGGAGCGGGGATGGCCACTGAAGCTTTCTTT
>TRBJ2-7|TRBV6-2/TRBV6-3|NA|NA
CASSPQYLGEQYF
TGTGCCAGCAGCCCACAGTATTTGGGCGAGCAGTACTTC
>TRBJ2-5|TRBV12-3/TRBV12-4|TRBD1|NA
CASSWTGQETQYF
TGTGCCAGCAGCTGGACAGGTCAAGAGACCCAGTACTTC
>TRBJ2-1|TRBV28|TRBD1|NA
CASSLRGQGYNEQFF
TGTGCCAGCAGCCTGAGGGGACAGGGGTACAATGAGCAGTTCTTC
>TRBJ2-7|TRBV4-3|TRBD2|NA
CASSQVLAGDLSYEQYF
TGCGCCAGCAGCCAAGTACTAGCGGGAGACCTCTCCTACGAGCAGTACTTC
>TRBJ2-1|TRBV18|TRBD2|NA
CASSPRASGETYNEQFF
TGTGCCAGCTCTCCGAGGGCTAGCGGGGAGACCTACAATGAGCAGTTCTTC
>TRBJ1-5|TRBV6-5|NA|NA
CASNRQGTQPQHF
TGTGCCAGCAACCGCCAGGGTACTCAGCCCCAGCATTTT
>TRBJ2-1|TRBV19|TRBD2|NA
CASSWELAGGPHEQFF
TGTGCCAGTAGTTGGGAACTAGCGGGGGGGCCCCATGAGCAGTTCTTC
>TRBJ2-7|TRBV10-3|TRBD1|NA
CATMGGDRGTYEQYF
TGTGCCACCATGGGGGGGGACAGGGGAACCTACGAGCAGTACTTC
>TRBJ1-5|TRBV24-1|NA|NA
CATSDRSYQPQHF
TGTGCCACCAGTGATCGGTCGTATCAGCCCCAGCATTTT
>TRBJ2-5|TRBV7-6|NA|NA
CASSSPKLRQRETQYF
TGTGCCAGCAGCTCTCCAAAACTCAGACAGAGAGAGACCCAGTACTTC
>TRBJ1-3|TRBV2|NA|NA
CASSEQFAGNTIYF
TGTGCCAGCAGTGAACAGTTCGCTGGAAACACCATATATTTT
>TRBJ1-2|TRBV7-9|NA|few
CASSKTGLGGYYGYTF
TGTGCCAGCAGCAAGACAGGACTCGGAGGTTACTATGGCTACACCTTC
>TRBJ1-4|TRBV6-5|NA|NA
CASSRTRANEKLFF
TGTGCCAGCAGTCGGACTAGGGCTAATGAAAAACTGTTTTTT
>TRBJ2-7|TRBV6-1|NA|NA
CASSEDRALYEQYF
TGTGCCAGCAGTGAAGACAGGGCCCTCTACGAGCAGTACTTC
>TRBJ2-3|TRBV28|NA|once
CASSPDRTTDTQYF
TGTGCCAGCAGTCCCGACAGGACCACAGATACGCAGTATTTT
>TRBJ2-3|TRBV30|TRBD1|NA
CAWSYAGQGWDTQYF
TGTGCCTGGAGTTATGCGGGACAGGGGTGGGATACGCAGTATTTT
>TRBJ1-3|TRBV20-1|NA|NA
CSARAVDTIYF
TGCAGTGCTAGAGCTGTTGACACCATATATTTT
>TRBJ1-3|TRBV7-2|NA|NA
CASGGSFSGNTIYF
TGTGCCTCGGGGGGGTCCTTCTCTGGAAACACCATATATTTT
>TRBJ2-7|TRBV11-2|TRBD2|NA
CASRSTSGTYEQYF
TGTGCCAGCAGGTCGACTAGCGGAACCTACGAGCAGTACTTC
>TRBJ1-1|TRBV29-1|NA|NA
CSVVRTEAFF
TGCAGCGTTGTCCGGACAGAGGCTTTCTTT
>TRBJ2-5|TRBV6-5|TRBD1|NA
CASSYRGGETQYF
TGTGCCAGCAGCTACAGGGGTGGAGAGACCCAGTACTTC
>TRBJ2-2|TRBV2|NA|once
CASSWRVGDTGELFF
TGTGCCAGCAGTTGGAGGGTAGGGGACACCGGGGAGCTGTTTTTT
>TRBJ2-2|TRBV5-1|NA|NA
CASSPLPGELFF
TGCGCCAGCAGCCCCCTCCCCGGGGAGCTGTTTTTT
>TRBJ2-3|TRBV7-2|TRBD2|NA
CASSLVASGVTDTQYF
TGTGCCAGCAGCTTAGTGGCTAGCGGGGTCACAGATACGCAGTATTTT
>TRBJ2-7|TRBV7-8|NA|once
CASSSGSSYEQYF
TGTGCCAGCAGCTCCGGGAGTTCCTACGAGCAGTACTTC
>TRBJ2-1|TRBV19|NA|NA
CASSASRTLAHNEQFF
TGTGCCAGTAGTGCTAGTAGAACACTCGCCCACAATGAGCAGTTCTTC
>TRBJ2-2|TRBV6-4|TRBD2|once
CASSVRRESTGELFF
TGTGCCAGCAGTGTGCGGCGGGAGAGCACCGGGGAGCTGTTTTTT
>TRBJ1-5|TRBV30|NA|NA
CAWSTQGLGNQPQHF
TGTGCCTGGAGTACCCAGGGTCTGGGCAATCAGCCCCAGCATTTT
>TRBJ1-1|TRBV29-1|TRBD1|NA
CSARTGGDTEAFF
TGCAGCGCAAGGACAGGGGGCGACACTGAAGCTTTCTTT
>TRBJ2-1|TRBV30|TRBD2|NA
CAWSAPLAGGTTSQFF
TGTGCCTGGAGTGCCCCTCTAGCGGGAGGTACTACCTCACAGTTCTTC
>TRBJ2-1|TRBV28|NA|NA
CASSLASRRGRGRYNEQFF
TGTGCCAGCAGTTTAGCGAGTAGGAGGGGACGAGGCCGATACAATGAGCAGTTCTTC
>TRBJ1-2|TRBV6-2/TRBV6-3|NA|NA
CASSWDFVGYTF
TGTGCCAGCAGTTGGGACTTCGTCGGCTACACCTTC
>TRBJ2-7|TRBV12-3/TRBV12-4|TRBD1|NA
CASRPGQSYEQYF
TGTGCCAGCAGGCCGGGACAGTCGTACGAGCAGTACTTC
>TRBJ2-1|TRBV9|TRBD2|NA
CASSAISGKFSEQFF
TGTGCCAGCAGCGCTATTAGCGGGAAATTCTCCGAGCAGTTCTTC
>TRBJ1-2|TRBV2|NA|NA
CASRRYANYGYTF
TGTGCCAGCAGGAGGTATGCTAACTATGGCTACACCTTC
>TRBJ2-7|TRBV5-1|NA|NA
CASSTEGTYEQYF
TGCGCCAGCAGCACGGAGGGAACCTACGAGCAGTACTTC
>TRBJ2-5|TRBV7-9|NA|NA
CASRPPSSAQETQYF
TGTGCCAGCAGGCCCCCTAGTTCCGCCCAAGAGACCCAGTACTTC
>TRBJ2-5|TRBV3-1/TRBV3-2|TRBD2|NA
CASSLRLPGLGEETQYF
TGTGCCAGCAGCCTAAGACTGCCGGGACTAGGGGAGGAGACCCAGTACTTC
>TRBJ1-6|TRBV19|NA|NA
CASRPQGLSPLHF
TGTGCCAGTAGGCCTCAGGGGTTATCACCCCTCCACTTT
>TRBJ2-7|TRBV10-3|TRBD1|NA
CAISESWQGAAEQYF
TGTGCCATCAGTGAGTCTTGGCAGGGGGCTGCCGAGCAGTACTTC
>TRBJ2-7|TRBV15|NA|NA
CATSRDMDKGDEQYF
TGTGCCACCAGCAGAGATATGGATAAGGGGGACGAGCAGTACTTC
>TRBJ2-1|TRBV7-2|NA|NA
CASSPTSGVTFNEQFF
TGTGCCAGCAGCCCGACATCGGGGGTGACTTTCAATGAGCAGTTCTTC
>TRBJ1-5|TRBV15|NA|NA
CATSSGEFLRPQHF
TGTGCCACCAGCAGTGGAGAATTCTTGAGGCCCCAGCATTTT
>TRBJ2-2|TRBV10-3|TRBD1|NA
CAISGTGVTTGELFF
TGTGCCATTTCCGGGACAGGGGTGACCACCGGGGAGCTGTTTTTT
>TRBJ1-2|TRBV29-1|NA|NA
CSVAQRFKEGYTF
TGCAGCGTTGCCCAGAGGTTTAAGGAGGGCTACACCTTC
>TRBJ2-4|TRBV6-1|NA|once
CASSDSVAKNIQYF
TGTGCCAGCAGTGATTCAGTAGCCAAAAACATTCAGTACTTC